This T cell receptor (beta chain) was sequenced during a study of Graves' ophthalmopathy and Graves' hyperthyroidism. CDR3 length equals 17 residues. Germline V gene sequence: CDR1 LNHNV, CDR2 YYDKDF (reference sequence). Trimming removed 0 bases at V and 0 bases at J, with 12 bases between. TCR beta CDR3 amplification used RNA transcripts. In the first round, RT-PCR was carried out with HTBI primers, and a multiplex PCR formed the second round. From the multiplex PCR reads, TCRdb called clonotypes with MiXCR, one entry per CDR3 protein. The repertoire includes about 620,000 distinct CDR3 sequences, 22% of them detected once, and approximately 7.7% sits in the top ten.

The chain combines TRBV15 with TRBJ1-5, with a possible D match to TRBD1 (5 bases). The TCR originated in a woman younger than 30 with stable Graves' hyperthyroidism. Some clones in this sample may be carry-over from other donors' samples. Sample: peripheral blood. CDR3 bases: TGTGCCACCAGCAGAGATCGGTGGGGGAATAGCAATCAGCCCCAGCATTTT. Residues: CATSRDRWGNSNQPQHF.